This TCR beta chain was identified during a study of T-cell reconstitution after alpha-beta-depleted transplantation in children. Study outcomes and limitations: Roughly two months post-transplant, alpha-beta T cells reportedly originated from several hundred graft clones that had expanded.

The TCRbeta library incorporated unique molecular identifiers. Each CDR3 protein is one row after TCRdb ran MiXCR on the PCR reads. The table lists approximately 220,000 distinct CDR3 sequences, approximately 15% of them singletons, with around 44% in the top ten. This clonotype was seen a few times. The antigen remains unidentified. Sequencing used PBMCs, mostly from graft donor cells, obtained 360 days after TCRalphabeta/CD19-depleted stem cell transplant. The TCR sequence derives from a male patient between 2 and 10 years old who had a stem cell transplant for acute lymphoblastic leukemia, so the T cells may come from the graft donor.

As DNA, the CDR3 is TGCAGCGTTGTCGGGGATTCTAACTATGGCTACACCTTC. Translating gives CSVVGDSNYGYTF. V gene TRBV29-1 combines with J gene TRBJ1-2; D gene unclear. V was pared by 4 bases and J by 0 bases, with 9 bases between. Per germline, CDR1 SQVTM and CDR2 ANQGSEA. This CDR3 contains 13 residues.